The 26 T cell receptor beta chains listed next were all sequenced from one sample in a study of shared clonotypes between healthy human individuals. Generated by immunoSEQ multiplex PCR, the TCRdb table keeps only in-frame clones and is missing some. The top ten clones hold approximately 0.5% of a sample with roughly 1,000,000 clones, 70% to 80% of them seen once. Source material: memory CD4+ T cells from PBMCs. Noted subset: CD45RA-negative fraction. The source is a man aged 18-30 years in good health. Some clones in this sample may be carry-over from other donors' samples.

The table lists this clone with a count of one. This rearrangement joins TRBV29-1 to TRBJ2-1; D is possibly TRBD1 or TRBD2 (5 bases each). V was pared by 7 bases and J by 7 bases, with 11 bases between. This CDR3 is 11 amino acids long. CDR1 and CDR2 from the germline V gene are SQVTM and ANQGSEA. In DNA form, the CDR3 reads TGCAGCGCCCAGGGAGTGAATGAGCAGTTCTTC. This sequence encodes CSAQGVNEQFF.

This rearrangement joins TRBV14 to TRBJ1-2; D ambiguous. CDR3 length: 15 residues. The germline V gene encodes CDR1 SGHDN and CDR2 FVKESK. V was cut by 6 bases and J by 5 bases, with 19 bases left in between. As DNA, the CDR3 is TGTGCCAGCAGTGCCGCCAAGGGTGCGGGGTATGGCTACACCTTC. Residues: CASSAAKGAGYGYTF.

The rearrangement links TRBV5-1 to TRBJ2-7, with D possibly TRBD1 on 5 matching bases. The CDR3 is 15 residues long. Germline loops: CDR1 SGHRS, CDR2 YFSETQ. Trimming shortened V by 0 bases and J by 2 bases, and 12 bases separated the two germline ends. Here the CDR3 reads CASSLARVGTYEQYF. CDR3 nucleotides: TGCGCCAGCAGCTTGGCCAGGGTAGGAACCTACGAGCAGTACTTC.

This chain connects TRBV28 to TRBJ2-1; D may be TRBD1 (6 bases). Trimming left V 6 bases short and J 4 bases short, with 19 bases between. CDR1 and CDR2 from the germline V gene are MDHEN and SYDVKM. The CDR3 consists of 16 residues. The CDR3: CASRTLGQTVYNEQFF. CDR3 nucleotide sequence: TGTGCCAGCAGAACCCTAGGACAGACTGTTTACAATGAGCAGTTCTTC.

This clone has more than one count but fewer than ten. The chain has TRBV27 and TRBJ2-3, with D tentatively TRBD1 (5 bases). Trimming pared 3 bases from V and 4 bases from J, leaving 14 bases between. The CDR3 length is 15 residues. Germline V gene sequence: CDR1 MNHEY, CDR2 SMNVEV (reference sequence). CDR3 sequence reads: CASSFGPQGPDTQYF. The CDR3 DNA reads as TGTGCCAGCAGTTTTGGGCCCCAGGGCCCAGATACGCAGTATTTT.

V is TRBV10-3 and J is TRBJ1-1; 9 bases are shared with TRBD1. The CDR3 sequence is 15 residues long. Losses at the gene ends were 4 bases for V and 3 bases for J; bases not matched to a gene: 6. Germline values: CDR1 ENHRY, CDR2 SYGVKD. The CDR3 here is CAISGGTGRDTEAFF. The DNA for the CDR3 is TGTGCCATCAGTGGGGGGACAGGGAGGGACACTGAAGCTTTCTTT.

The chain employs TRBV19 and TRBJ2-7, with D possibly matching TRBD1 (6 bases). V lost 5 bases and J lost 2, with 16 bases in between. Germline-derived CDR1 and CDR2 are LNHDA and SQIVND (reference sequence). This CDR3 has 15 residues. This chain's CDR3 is CASSAVGHSTYEQYF. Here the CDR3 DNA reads TGTGCCAGTAGTGCCGTGGGACACTCGACCTACGAGCAGTACTTC. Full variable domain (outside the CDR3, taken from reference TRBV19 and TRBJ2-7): DGGITQSPKYLFRKEGQNVTLSCEQNLNHDAMYWYRQDPGQGLRLIYYSQIVNDFQKGDIAEGYSVSREKKESFPLTVTSAQKNPTAFYLCASSAVGHSTYEQYFGPGTRLTVT.

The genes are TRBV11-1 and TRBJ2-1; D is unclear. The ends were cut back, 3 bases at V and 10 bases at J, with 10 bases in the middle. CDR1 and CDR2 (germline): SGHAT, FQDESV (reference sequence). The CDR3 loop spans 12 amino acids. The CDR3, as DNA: TGTGCCAGCAGCTTCGGGCCTTCAGAGCAGTTCTTC. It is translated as CASSFGPSEQFF.

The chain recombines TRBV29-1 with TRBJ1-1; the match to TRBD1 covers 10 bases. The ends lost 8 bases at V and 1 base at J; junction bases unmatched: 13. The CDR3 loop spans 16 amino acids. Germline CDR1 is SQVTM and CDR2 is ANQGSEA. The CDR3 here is CSRDRGFRQPNTEAFF. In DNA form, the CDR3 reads TGCAGCCGGGACAGGGGTTTCAGACAGCCGAACACTGAAGCTTTCTTT.

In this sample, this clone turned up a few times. The CDR3 sequence is CASSLRPDTGELFF. The CDR3 region has the DNA TGTGCCAGCAGCTTAAGGCCAGACACCGGGGAGCTGTTTTTT. The genes are TRBV7-3 and TRBJ2-2; no reliable D call. V shed 1 base and J shed 3 bases, with 6 bases lying between them. CDR3 length: 14 amino acids. Germline values: CDR1 SGHTA, CDR2 FQGTGA.

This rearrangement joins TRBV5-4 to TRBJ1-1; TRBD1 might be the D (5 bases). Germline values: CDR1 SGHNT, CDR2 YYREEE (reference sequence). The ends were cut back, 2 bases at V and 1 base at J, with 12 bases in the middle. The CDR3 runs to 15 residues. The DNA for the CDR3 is TGTGCCAGCAGCTTCGCGCCCACAGGGAACACTGAAGCTTTCTTT. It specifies CASSFAPTGNTEAFF.

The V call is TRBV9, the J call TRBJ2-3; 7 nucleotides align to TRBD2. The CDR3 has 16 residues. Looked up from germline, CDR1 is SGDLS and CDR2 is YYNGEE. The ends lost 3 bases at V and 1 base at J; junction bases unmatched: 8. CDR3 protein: CASSAGRTSGTDTQYF. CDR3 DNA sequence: TGTGCCAGCAGCGCAGGAAGAACTAGCGGCACAGATACGCAGTATTTT. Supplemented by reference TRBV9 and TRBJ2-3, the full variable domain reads DSGVTQTPKHLITATGQRVTLRCSPRSGDLSVYWYQQSLDQGLQFLIQYYNGEERAKGNILERFSAQQFPDLHSELNLSSLELGDSALYFCASSAGRTSGTDTQYFGPGTRLTVL.

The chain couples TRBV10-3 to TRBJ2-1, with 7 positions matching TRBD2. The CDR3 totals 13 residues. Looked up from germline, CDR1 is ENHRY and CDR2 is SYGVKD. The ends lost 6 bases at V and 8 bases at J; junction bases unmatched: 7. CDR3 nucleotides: TGTGCCATCAGGGAGGGAGGGAAGGATGAGCAGTTCTTC. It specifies CAIREGGKDEQFF.

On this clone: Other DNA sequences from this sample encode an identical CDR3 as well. The CDR3 sequence is CASSPPGQGNTGELFF. CDR3 DNA: TGCGCCAGCAGCCCACCGGGACAGGGGAACACCGGGGAGCTGTTTTTT. The gene calls are TRBV5-1 and TRBJ2-2; the match to TRBD1 covers 9 bases. Germline V CDR1 and CDR2: SGHRS, YFSETQ. The V gene end was trimmed by 4 bases and the J gene end by 1 base; junction bases not matched to a gene: 5. This CDR3 has 16 amino acids.

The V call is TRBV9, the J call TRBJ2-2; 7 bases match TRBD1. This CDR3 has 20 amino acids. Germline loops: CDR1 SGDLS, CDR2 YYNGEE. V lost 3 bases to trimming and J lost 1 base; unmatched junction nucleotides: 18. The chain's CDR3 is CASSARAGYGTEKNTGELFF. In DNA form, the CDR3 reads TGTGCCAGCAGCGCCCGAGCTGGCTATGGGACAGAGAAGAACACCGGGGAGCTGTTTTTT.

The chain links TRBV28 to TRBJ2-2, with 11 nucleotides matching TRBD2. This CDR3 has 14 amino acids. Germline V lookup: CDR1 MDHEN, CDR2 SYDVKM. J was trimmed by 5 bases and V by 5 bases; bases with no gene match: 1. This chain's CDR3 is CASSTSGRTGELFF. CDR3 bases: TGTGCCAGCAGTACTAGCGGGAGAACCGGGGAGCTGTTTTTT.

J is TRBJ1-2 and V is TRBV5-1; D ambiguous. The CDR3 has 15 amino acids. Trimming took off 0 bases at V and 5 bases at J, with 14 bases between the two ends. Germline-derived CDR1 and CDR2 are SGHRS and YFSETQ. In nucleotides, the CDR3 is TGCGCCAGCAGCTTGGATTTCGTTGCTAGGTATGGCTACACCTTC. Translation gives CASSLDFVARYGYTF.

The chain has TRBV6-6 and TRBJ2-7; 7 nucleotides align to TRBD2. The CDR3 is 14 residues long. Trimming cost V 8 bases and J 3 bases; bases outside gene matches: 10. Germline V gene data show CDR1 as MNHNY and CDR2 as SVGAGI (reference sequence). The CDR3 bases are TGTGCCAGCTCTCCCGGGGGGACGCGCTACGAGCAGTACTTC. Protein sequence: CASSPGGTRYEQYF.

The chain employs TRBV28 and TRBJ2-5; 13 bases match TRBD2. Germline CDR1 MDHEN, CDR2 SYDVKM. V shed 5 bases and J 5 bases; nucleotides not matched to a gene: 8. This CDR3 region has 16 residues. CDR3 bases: TGTGCCAGCAGTCCCGGACTAGCGGGAGTTGCGGAGACCCAGTACTTC. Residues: CASSPGLAGVAETQYF. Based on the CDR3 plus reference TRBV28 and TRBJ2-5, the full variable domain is DVKVTQSSRYLVKRTGEKVFLECVQDMDHENMFWYRQDPGLGLRLIYFSYDVKMKEKGDIPEGYSVSREKKERFSLILESASTNQTSMYLCASSPGLAGVAETQYFGPGTRLLVL.

CDR3 DNA sequence: TGTGCCAGCAGATCCACTGGAAGGCACGAGCAGTACTTC. Amino acid sequence: CASRSTGRHEQYF. The chain recombines TRBV6-5 with TRBJ2-7; D gene unclear. CDR1 and CDR2 from the germline V gene are MNHEY and SVGAGI. Trimming took off 6 bases at V and 5 bases at J, with 14 bases between the two ends. The CDR3 totals 13 residues.

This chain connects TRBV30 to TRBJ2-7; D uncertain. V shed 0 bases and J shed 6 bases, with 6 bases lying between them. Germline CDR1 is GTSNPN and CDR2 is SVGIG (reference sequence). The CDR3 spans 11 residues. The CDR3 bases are TGTGCCTGGAGTGTACTCGCCGAGCAGTACTTC. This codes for CAWSVLAEQYF. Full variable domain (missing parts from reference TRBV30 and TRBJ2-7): SQTIHQWPATLVQPVGSPLSLECTVEGTSNPNLYWYRQAAGRGLQLLFYSVGIGQISSEVPQNLSASRPQDRQFILSSKKLLLSDSGFYLCAWSVLAEQYFGPGTRLTVT.

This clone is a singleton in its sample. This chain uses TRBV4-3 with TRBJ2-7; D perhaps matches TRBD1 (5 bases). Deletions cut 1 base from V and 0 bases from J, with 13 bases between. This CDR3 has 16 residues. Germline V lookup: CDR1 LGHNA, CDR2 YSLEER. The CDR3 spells CASSQGRGSISYEQYF. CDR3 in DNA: TGCGCCAGCAGCCAAGGTAGGGGTTCCATCTCCTACGAGCAGTACTTC.

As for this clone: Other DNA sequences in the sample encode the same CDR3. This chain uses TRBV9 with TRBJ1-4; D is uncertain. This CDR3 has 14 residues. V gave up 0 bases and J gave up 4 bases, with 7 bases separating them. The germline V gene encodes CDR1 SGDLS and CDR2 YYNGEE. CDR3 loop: CASSVAGFNEKLFF. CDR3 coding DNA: TGTGCCAGCAGCGTAGCCGGATTTAATGAAAAACTGTTTTTT.

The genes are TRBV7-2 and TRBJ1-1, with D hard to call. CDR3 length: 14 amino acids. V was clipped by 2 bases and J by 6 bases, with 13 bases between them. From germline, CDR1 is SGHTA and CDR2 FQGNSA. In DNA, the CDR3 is TGTGCCAGCAGCTTAAGCCGGAGAGTATCTGAAGCTTTCTTT. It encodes CASSLSRRVSEAFF. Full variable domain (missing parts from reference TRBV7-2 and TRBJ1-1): GAGVSQSPSNKVTEKGKDVELRCDPISGHTALYWYRQSLGQGLEFLIYFQGNSAPDKSGLPSDRFSAERTGGSVSTLTIQRTQQEDSAVYLCASSLSRRVSEAFFGQGTRLTVV.

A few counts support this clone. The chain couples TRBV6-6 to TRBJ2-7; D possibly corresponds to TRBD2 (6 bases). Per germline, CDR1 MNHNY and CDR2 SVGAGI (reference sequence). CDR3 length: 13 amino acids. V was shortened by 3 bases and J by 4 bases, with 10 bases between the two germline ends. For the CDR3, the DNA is TGTGCCAGCAGTTATGGAGGGATTTACGAGCAGTACTTC. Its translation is CASSYGGIYEQYF.

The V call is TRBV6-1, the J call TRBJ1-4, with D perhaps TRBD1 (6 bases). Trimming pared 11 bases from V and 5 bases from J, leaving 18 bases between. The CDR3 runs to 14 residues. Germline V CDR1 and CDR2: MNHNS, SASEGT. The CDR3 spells CAGGMGHPNEKLFF. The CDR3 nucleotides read TGTGCCGGGGGGATGGGACACCCGAATGAAAAACTGTTTTTT.